This TCR beta chain was sequenced for a study of blood T cell repertoires in COVID-19 (dated by TCRdb to 2018 to 2021). For context, the study as a whole: Collaborator samples came from the United States, Italy and Spain and covered acute and convalescent phases of COVID-19. The material from the prospective study consisted of cDNA or gDNA derived from T cells, B-cell-depleted T cells, or PBMCs. The dataset comprised deeply sampled blood TCRbeta repertoires from subjects exposed to, actively infected with, or recovered from COVID-19. The repertoires were released in a freely available public database intended as a resource for research on the immune response to SARS-CoV-2. Samples were obtained from the ongoing ImmuneRACE study (first 160 participants) and from some 1,300 subjects provided by 6 global collaborators. A de-identified subject ID, COVID-19 status, age in years and sex were almost always included in the sample metadata. HLA class I and class II types, where available, came from metadata supplied by the sample provider rather than from assay-based typing. On the study overall, not on this receptor specifically: The quantity of clinical and demographic metadata differed by source and by participant and was supplied without curation.

Regarding this clone: The antigen it binds to is not known. The record has no base qualities; no much larger clone is one base away.

In the germline V gene, CDR1 corresponds to MNHEY and CDR2 to SVGAGI. There are 14 amino acids in the CDR3, from cysteine to phenylalanine inclusive. Of all the DNA, just the CDR3 is kept, 42 bases in frame from base 1. At the junction V is shortened by 6 bases and J by 5 bases, with 13 bases in between. The immunoSEQ Assay, a bias-controlled multiplex PCR, was used to amplify TCRbeta CDR3 regions from genomic DNA. The study's own analysis went as follows. Nucleated cell counts per sample were estimated from amplification of reference gene primers within the assay. To quantify the absolute abundance of each unique TCRbeta CDR3 rearrangement, sequence reads were collapsed and filtered. For each sample, productive Simpson clonality was calculated as the square root of Simpson's diversity index over productive rearrangements. Held by TCRdb, this immuneACCESS table contains in-frame sequences only and omits some clones. Under half of the omission traces to an unresolved V gene where checked; the cause of the rest is unknown. The V and J calls and the clone size are those of that table, but D and trimming were determined from the DNA. This sample is represented by 25,000 to 35,000 clones; 85% to 90% of them were singletons. The ten largest account for roughly 22% of the sample.

Whole blood was collected in K2EDTA tubes by collaborating institutions according to the institutions' own protocols. Collaborator samples were shipped for TCRbeta analysis as frozen whole blood, isolated PBMCs, or DNA extracted from either sample type. The chain was built from TRBV6-5 and TRBJ1-4, with an unclear D gene assignment. Sequencing was done on a sample of peripheral blood. This clonotype originated in a human donor with active COVID-19. The donor label of this sample is uncertain. The sequenced DNA: TGTGCCAGCAGCCCAGTATCGAAGAATGAAAAACTGTTTTTT. This sequence encodes CASSPVSKNEKLFF.